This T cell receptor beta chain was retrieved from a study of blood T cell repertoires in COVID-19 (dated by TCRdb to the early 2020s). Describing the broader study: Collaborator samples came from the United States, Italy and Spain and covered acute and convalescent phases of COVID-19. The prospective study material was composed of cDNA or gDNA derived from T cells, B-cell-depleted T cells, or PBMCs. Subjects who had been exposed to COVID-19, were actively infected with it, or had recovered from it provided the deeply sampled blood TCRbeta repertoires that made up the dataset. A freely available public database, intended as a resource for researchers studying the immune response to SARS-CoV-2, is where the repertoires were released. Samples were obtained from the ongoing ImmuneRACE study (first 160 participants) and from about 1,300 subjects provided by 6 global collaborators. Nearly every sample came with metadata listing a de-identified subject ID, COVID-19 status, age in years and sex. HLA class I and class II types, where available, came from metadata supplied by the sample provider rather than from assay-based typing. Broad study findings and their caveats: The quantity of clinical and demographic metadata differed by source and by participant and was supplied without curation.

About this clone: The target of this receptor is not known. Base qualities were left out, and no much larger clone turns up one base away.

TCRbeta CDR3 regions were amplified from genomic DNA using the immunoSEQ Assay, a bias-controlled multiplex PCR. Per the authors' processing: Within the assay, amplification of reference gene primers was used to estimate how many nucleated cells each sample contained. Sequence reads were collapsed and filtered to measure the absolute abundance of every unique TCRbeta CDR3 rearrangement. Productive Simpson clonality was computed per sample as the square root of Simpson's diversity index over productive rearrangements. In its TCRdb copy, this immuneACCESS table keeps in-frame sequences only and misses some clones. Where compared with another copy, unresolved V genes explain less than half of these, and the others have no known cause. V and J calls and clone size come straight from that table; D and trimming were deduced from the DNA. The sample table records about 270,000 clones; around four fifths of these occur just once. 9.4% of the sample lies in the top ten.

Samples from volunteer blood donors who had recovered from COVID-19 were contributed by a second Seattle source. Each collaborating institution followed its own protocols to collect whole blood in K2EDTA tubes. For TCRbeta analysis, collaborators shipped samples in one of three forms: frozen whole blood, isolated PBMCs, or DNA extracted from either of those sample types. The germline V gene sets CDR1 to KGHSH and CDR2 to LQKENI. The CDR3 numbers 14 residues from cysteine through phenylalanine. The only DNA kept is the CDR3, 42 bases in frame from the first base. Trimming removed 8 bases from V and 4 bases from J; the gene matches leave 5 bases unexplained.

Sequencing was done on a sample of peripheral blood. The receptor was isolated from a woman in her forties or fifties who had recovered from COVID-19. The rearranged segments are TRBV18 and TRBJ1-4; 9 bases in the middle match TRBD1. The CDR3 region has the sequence CASTRTGVNEKLFF. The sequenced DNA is TGTGCCAGCACTCGGACAGGGGTTAATGAAAAACTGTTTTTT.